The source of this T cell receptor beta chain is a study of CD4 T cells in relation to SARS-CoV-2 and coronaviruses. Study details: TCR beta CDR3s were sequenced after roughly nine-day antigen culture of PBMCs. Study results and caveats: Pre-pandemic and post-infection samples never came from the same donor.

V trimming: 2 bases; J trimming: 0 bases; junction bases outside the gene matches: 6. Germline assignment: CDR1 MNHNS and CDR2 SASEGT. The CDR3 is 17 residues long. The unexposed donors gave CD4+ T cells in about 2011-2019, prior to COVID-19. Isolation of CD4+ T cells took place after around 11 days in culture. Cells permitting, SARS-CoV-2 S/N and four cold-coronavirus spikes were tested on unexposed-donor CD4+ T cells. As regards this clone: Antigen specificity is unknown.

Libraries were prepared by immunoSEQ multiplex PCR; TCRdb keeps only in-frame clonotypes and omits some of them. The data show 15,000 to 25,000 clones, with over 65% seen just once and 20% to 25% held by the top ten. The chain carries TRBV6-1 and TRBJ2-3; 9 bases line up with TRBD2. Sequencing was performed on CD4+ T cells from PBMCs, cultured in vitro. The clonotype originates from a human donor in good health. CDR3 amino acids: CASSERAGGWSTDTQYF. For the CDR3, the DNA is TGTGCCAGCAGTGAAAGGGCGGGGGGGTGGAGCACAGATACGCAGTATTTT.